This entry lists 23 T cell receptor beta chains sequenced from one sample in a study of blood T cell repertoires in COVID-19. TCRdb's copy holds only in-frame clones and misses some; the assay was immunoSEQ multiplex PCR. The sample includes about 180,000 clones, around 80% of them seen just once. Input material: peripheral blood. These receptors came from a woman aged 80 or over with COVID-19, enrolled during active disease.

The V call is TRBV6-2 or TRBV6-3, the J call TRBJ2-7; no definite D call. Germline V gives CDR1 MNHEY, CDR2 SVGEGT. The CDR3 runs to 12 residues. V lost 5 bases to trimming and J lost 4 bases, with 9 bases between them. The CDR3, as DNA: TGTGCCAGCAGTCTAAGATCATACGAGCAGTACTTC. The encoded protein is CASSLRSYEQYF.

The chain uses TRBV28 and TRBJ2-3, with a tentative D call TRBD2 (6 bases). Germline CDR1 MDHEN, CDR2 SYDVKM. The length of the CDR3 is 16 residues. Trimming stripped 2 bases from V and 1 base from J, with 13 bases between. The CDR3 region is CASSLIAAGRTDTQYF. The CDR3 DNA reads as TGTGCCAGCAGTTTAATAGCGGCGGGACGCACAGATACGCAGTATTTT.

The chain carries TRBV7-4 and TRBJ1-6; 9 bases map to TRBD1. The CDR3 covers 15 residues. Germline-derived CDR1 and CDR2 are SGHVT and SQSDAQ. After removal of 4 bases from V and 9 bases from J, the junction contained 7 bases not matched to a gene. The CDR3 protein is CASSWDRVGGSPLHF. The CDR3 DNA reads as TGTGCCAGCAGCTGGGACAGGGTAGGAGGTTCACCCCTCCACTTT.

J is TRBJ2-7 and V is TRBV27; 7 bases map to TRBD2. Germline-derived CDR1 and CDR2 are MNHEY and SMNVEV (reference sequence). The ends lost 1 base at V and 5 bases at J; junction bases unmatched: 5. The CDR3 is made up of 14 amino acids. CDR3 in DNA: TGTGCCAGCAGTTTATTCCCTAGCGGAAACGAGCAGTACTTC. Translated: CASSLFPSGNEQYF.

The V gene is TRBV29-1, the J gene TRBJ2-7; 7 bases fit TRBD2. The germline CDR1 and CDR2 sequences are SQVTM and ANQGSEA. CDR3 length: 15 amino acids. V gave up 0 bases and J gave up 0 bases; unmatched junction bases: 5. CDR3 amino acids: CSVEEWERGSYEQYF. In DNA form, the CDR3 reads TGCAGCGTTGAAGAGTGGGAGCGGGGCTCCTACGAGCAGTACTTC.

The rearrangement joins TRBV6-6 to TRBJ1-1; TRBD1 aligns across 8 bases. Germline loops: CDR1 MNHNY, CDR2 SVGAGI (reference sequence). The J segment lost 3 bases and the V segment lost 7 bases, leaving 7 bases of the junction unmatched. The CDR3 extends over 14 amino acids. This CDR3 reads CASTRGQGYTEAFF. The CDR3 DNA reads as TGTGCCAGCACACGTGGACAGGGTTACACTGAAGCTTTCTTT.

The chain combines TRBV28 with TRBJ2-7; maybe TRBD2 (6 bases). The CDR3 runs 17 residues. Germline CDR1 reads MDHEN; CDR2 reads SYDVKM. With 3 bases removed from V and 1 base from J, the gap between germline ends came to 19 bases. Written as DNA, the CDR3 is TGTGCCAGCAGTTTGAGGTTTGGGCGGGATGAGTCCTACGAGCAGTACTTC. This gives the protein CASSLRFGRDESYEQYF.

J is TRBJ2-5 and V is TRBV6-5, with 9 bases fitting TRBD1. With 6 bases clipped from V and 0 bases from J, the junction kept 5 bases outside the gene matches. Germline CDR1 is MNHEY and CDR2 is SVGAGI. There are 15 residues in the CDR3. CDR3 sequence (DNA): TGTGCCAGCAGCCCGGACAGGGGCTACCAAGAGACCCAGTACTTC. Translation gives CASSPDRGYQETQYF.

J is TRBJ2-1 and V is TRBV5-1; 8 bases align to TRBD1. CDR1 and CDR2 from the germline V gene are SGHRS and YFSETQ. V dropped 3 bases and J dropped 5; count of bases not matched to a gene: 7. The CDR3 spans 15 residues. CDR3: CASSSPGQDNNEQFF. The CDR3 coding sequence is TGCGCCAGCAGCTCTCCGGGACAGGACAACAATGAGCAGTTCTTC.

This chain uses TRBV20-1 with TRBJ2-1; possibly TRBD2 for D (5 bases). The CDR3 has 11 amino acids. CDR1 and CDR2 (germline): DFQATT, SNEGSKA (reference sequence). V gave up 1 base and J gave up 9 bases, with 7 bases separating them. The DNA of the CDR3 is TGCAGTGCTAGAGTGGGGAGTGAGCAGTTCTTC. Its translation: CSARVGSEQFF.

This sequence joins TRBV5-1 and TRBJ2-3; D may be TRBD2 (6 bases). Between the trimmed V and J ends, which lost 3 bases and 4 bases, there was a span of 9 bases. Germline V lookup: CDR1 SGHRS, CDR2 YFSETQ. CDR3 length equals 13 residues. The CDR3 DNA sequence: TGCGCCAGCAGCTCGGGGGTCTCAGATACGCAGTATTTT. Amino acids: CASSSGVSDTQYF.

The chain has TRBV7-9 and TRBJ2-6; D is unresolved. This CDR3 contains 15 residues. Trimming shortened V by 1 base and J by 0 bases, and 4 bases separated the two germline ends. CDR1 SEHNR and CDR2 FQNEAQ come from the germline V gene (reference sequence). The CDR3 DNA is TGTGCCAGCAGCTTAGTATCCTCTGGGGCCAACGTCCTGACTTTC. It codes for CASSLVSSGANVLTF.

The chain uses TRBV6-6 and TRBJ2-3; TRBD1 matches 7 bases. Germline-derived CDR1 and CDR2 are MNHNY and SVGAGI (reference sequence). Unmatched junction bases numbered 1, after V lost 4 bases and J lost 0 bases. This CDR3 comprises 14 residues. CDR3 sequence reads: CASSSGQSTDTQYF. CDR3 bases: TGTGCCAGCAGTTCGGGACAGAGCACAGATACGCAGTATTTT.

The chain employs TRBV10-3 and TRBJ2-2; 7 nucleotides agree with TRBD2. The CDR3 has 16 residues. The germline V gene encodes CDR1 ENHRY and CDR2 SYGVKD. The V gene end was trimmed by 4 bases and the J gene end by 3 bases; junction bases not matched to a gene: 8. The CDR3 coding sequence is TGTGCCATCAGTGCAAGTGGGAGGGCCGACACCGGGGAGCTGTTTTTT. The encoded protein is CAISASGRADTGELFF.

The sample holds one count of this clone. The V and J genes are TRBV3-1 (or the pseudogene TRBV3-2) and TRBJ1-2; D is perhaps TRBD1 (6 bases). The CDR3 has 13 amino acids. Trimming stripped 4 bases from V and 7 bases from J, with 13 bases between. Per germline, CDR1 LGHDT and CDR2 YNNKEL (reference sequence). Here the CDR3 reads CASSRTDLGGYTF. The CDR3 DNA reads TGTGCCAGCAGCCGGACAGACCTTGGTGGCTACACCTTC.

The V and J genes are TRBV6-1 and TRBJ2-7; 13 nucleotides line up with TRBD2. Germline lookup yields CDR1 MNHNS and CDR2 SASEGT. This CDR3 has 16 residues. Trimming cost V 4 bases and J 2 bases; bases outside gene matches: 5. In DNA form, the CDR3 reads TGTGCCAGCAGTGCCAGACTAGCGGGAGGCCCCTACGAGCAGTACTTC. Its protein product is CASSARLAGGPYEQYF.

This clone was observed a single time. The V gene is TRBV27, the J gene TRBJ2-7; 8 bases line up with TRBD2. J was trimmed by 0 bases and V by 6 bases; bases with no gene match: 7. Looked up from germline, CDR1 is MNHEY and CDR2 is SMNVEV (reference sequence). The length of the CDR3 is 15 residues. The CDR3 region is CASRKSGGLSYEQYF. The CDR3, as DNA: TGTGCCAGCAGAAAAAGCGGGGGCCTCTCCTACGAGCAGTACTTC.

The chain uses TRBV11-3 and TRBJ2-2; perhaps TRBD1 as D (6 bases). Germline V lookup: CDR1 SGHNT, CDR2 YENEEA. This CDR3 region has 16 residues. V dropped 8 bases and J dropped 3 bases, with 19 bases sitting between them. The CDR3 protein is CASGNRDSWDTGELFF. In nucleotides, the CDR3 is TGTGCCAGCGGAAACAGGGATTCGTGGGACACCGGGGAGCTGTTTTTT.

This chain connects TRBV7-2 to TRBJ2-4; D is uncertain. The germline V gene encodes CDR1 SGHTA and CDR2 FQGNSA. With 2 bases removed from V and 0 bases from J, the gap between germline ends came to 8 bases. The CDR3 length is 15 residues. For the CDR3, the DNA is TGTGCCAGCAGCTTAAGTCGGGTAGCCAAAAACATTCAGTACTTC. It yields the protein CASSLSRVAKNIQYF.

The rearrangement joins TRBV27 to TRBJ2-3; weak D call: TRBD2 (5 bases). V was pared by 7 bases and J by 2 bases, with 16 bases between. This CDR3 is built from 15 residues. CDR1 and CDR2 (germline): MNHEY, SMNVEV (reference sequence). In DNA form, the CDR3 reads TGTGCCAGCAAAATTTACGGGATTTCCACAGATACGCAGTATTTT. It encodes CASKIYGISTDTQYF.

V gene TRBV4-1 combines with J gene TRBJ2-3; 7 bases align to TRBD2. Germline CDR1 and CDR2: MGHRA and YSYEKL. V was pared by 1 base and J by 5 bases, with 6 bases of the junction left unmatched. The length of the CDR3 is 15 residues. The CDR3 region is CASSQVSGGGDTQYF. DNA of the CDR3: TGCGCCAGCAGCCAAGTGTCGGGAGGAGGAGATACGCAGTATTTT.

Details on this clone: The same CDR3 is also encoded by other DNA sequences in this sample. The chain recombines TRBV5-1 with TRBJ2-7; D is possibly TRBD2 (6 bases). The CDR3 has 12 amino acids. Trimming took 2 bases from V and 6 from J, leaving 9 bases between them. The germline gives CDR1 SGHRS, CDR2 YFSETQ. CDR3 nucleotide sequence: TGCGCCAGCAGCTTAGGAGGGACCGAGCAGTACTTC. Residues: CASSLGGTEQYF.

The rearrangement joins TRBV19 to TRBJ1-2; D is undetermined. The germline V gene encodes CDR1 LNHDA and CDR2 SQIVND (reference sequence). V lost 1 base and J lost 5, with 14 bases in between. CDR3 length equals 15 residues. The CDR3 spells CASSIGRQTLYGYTF. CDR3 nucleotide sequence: TGTGCCAGTAGTATAGGGCGGCAGACGCTATATGGCTACACCTTC.